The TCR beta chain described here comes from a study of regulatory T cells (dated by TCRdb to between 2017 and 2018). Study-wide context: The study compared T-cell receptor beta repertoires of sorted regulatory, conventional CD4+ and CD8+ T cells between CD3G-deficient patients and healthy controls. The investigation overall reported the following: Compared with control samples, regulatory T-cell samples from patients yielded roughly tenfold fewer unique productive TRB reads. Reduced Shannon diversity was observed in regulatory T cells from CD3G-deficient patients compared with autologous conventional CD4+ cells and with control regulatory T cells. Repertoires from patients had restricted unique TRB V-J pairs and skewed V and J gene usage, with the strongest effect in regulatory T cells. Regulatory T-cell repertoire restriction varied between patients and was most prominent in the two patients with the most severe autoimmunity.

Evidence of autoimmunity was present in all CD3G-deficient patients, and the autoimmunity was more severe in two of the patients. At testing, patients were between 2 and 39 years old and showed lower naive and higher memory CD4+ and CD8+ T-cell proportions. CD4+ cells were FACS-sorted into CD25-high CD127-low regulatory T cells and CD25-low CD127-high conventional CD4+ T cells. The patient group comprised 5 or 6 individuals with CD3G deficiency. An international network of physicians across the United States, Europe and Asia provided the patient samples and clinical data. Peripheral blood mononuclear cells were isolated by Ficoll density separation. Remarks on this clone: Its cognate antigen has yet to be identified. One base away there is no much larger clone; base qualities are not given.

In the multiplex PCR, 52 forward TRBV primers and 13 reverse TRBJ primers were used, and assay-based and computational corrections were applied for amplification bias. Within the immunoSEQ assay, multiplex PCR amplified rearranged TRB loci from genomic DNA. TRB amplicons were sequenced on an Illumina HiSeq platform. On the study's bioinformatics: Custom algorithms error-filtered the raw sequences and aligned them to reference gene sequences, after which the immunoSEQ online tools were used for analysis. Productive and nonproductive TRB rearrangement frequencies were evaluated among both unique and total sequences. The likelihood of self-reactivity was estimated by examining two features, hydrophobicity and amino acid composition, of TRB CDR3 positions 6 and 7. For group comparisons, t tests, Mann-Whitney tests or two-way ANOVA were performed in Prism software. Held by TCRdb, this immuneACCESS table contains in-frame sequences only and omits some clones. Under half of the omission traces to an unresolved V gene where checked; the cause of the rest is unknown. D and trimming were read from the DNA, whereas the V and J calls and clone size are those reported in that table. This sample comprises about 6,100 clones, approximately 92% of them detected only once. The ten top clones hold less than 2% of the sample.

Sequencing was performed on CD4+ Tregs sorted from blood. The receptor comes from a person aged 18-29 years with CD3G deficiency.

The DNA sequence is given as TGTGCCAGTAGTAGAGGGGGAGCTGCCACGCAGTATTTT. Its translation reads: CASSRGGAATQYF. The rearrangement joined TRBV19 to TRBJ2-3; TRBD1 is perhaps the D gene, given 6 matching bases. The trim is 4 bases for V and 9 bases for J, with a gap of 14 bases between the germline ends. The germline V gene encodes CDR1 LNHDA and CDR2 SQIVND (reference sequence). The CDR3 spans 13 residues, from the cysteine through the phenylalanine. Only CDR3 DNA is held: 39 bases, read in frame from base 1.